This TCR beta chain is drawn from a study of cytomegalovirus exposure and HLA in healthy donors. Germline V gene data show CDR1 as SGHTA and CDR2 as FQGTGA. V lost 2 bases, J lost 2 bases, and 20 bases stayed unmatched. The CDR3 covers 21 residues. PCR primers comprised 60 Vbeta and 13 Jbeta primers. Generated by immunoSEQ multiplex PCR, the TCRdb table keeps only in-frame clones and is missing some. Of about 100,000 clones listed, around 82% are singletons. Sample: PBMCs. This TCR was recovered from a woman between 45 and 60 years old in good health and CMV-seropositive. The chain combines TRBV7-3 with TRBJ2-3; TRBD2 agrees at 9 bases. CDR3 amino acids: CASSLVGLAGTRIKHTDTQYF. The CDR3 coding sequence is TGTGCCAGCAGCTTAGTAGGGCTAGCGGGGACACGGATCAAACACACAGATACGCAGTATTTT.